This TCR beta chain was recovered during a study of blood T cell repertoires in COVID-19. Trimming took off 1 base at V and 8 bases at J, with 14 bases between the two ends. The CDR3 runs to 15 residues. From germline, CDR1 is SGHTA and CDR2 FQGNSA. Data came from immunoSEQ multiplex PCR; TCRdb stores just in-frame clones and leaves some out. The data hold some 260,000 clones, with around 90% observed a single time. The rearrangement joins TRBV7-2 to TRBJ1-4; tentatively, D is TRBD1 (5 bases). The receptor's source is a human donor in a cohort sampled during active COVID-19. Sample: peripheral blood. In DNA, the CDR3 is TGTGCCAGCAGCTTAGGGTGGCAGGGAGGAGAAAAACTGTTTTTT. Translation gives CASSLGWQGGEKLFF.